Presented here are 29 T cell receptor beta chains from one specimen sequenced in a study of cytomegalovirus exposure and HLA in healthy donors. The repertoire was sequenced with immunoSEQ multiplex PCR; TCRdb's copy has only in-frame clones and lacks some. The sample holds 90,000 to 110,000 clones, 70% to 90% seen once. The specimen was PBMCs. These receptors originate from a woman aged 18 to 35 in good health and CMV-seropositive.

The count of this clone is one. The V call is TRBV10-3, the J call TRBJ1-2; no clear D gene. The germline gives CDR1 ENHRY, CDR2 SYGVKD. The V end was cut by 4 bases, the J end by 1 base, with 13 bases between. The CDR3 is 15 residues long. CDR3 region: CAISVRERNNYGYTF. The CDR3 nucleotides read TGTGCCATCAGTGTGAGGGAGAGAAATAACTATGGCTACACCTTC.

In this sample, this clone turned up once. This rearrangement joins TRBV4-1 to TRBJ2-3; 12 bases map to TRBD2. V shed 4 bases, J shed 7 bases, and the junction held 9 bases outside the gene matches. The CDR3 extends over 16 amino acids. Germline CDR1 MGHRA, CDR2 YSYEKL. The CDR3 protein is CASSPLTSGSVYTQYF. CDR3 in DNA: TGCGCCAGCAGCCCTCTGACTAGCGGGAGTGTATATACGCAGTATTTT.

The J gene is TRBJ1-5, the V gene TRBV2; D is undetermined. The CDR3 covers 15 residues. CDR1 and CDR2 (germline): SNHLY, FYNNEI. V gave up 3 bases and J gave up 11 bases, with 20 bases separating them. The CDR3 spells CASSDSWAGSESQHF. The CDR3 DNA is TGTGCCAGCAGTGACTCTTGGGCGGGCTCCGAGTCCCAGCATTTT. Combining the CDR3 with reference TRBV2 and TRBJ1-5 gives the whole variable domain EPEVTQTPSHQVTQMGQEVILRCVPISNHLYFYWYRQILGQKVEFLVSFYNNEISEKSEIFDDQFSVERPDGSNFTLKIRSTKLEDSAMYFCASSDSWAGSESQHFGDGTRLSIL.

V gene TRBV5-1 combines with J gene TRBJ2-3, with D tentatively TRBD2 (6 bases). V was trimmed by 0 bases and J by 4 bases, leaving 12 bases between them. Germline-derived CDR1 and CDR2 are SGHRS and YFSETQ. The CDR3 extends over 15 amino acids. The CDR3 loop reads CASSLGGDGSDTQYF. The CDR3, as DNA: TGCGCCAGCAGCTTGGGCGGGGATGGATCAGATACGCAGTATTTT.

This rearrangement joins TRBV28 to TRBJ2-2; TRBD1 matches 11 bases. CDR1 and CDR2 (germline): MDHEN, SYDVKM. This CDR3 is built from 18 residues. With 5 bases clipped from V and 3 bases from J, the junction kept 11 bases outside the gene matches. The chain's CDR3 is CASSPTDRGRGDTGELFF. Here the CDR3 DNA reads TGTGCCAGCAGTCCCACGGACAGGGGGCGAGGGGACACCGGGGAGCTGTTTTTT.

Written as DNA, the CDR3 is TGTGCCACACTTTTAGGGGGGGAAGAGACCCAGTACTTC. Encoded protein: CATLLGGEETQYF. V usage is TRBV2 and J usage is TRBJ2-5; possibly TRBD2 for D (7 bases). CDR3 length: 13 amino acids. V lost 10 bases to trimming and J lost 3 bases, with 15 bases between them. The germline V gene encodes CDR1 SNHLY and CDR2 FYNNEI.

The chain's CDR3 is CASSPSGIGYEQYF. The CDR3 DNA reads as TGTGCCAGCAGTCCTAGCGGGATTGGCTACGAGCAGTACTTC. The J gene is TRBJ2-7, the V gene TRBV9; 9 bases line up with TRBD2. This CDR3 is 14 amino acids long. CDR1 and CDR2 (germline): SGDLS, YYNGEE. With V trimmed by 5 bases and J by 3 bases, 6 bases remained unmatched.

The genes are TRBV5-6 and TRBJ2-4, with TRBD2 matching 9 bases. V dropped 5 bases and J dropped 0; count of bases not matched to a gene: 3. Germline V gene data show CDR1 as SGHDT and CDR2 as YYEEEE. CDR3 length: 15 residues. CDR3 amino acids: CASRRLAEAKNIQYF. CDR3 coding DNA: TGTGCCAGCAGGCGACTAGCGGAAGCCAAAAACATTCAGTACTTC.

This clone was counted only a few times. This rearrangement joins TRBV28 to TRBJ1-2, with TRBD1 matching 10 bases. Per the germline V gene, CDR1 is MDHEN and CDR2 is SYDVKM. The CDR3 spans 17 residues. J gave up 4 bases and V 7 bases, and 15 bases lay outside the gene matches. DNA for the CDR3: TGTGCCAGCACCGGGGGGAGCCGGGACAGGGGCTCCTATGGCTACACCTTC. This translates into CASTGGSRDRGSYGYTF.

V gene TRBV9 combines with J gene TRBJ2-7; tentative D call: TRBD2 (6 bases). This CDR3 is built from 15 residues. The germline CDR1 and CDR2 sequences are SGDLS and YYNGEE. Trimming cost V 5 bases and J 0 bases, with 15 bases left between them. The CDR3 sequence: CASSRDFSTSYEQYF. The CDR3 coding sequence is TGTGCCAGCAGTCGGGACTTTTCCACCTCCTACGAGCAGTACTTC.

The rearrangement uses TRBV30 and TRBJ2-3; TRBD2 matches 14 bases. After removal of 6 bases from V and 4 bases from J, the junction contained 9 bases not matched to a gene. CDR3 length equals 16 residues. Germline V gene sequence: CDR1 GTSNPN, CDR2 SVGIG (reference sequence). The CDR3 here is CACGLAGGRGADTQYF. DNA of the CDR3: TGTGCCTGCGGACTAGCGGGAGGTCGAGGGGCAGATACGCAGTATTTT.

The chain employs TRBV7-3 and TRBJ2-1; tentative D call: TRBD2 (6 bases). The CDR3 is 18 amino acids. The germline V gene encodes CDR1 SGHTA and CDR2 FQGTGA. The ends were cut back, 5 bases at V and 5 bases at J, with 25 bases in the middle. The CDR3: CASSQGGIFPPAHNEQFF. The CDR3, as DNA: TGTGCCAGCAGCCAGGGAGGAATTTTTCCCCCGGCTCACAATGAGCAGTTCTTC.

In this sample, this clone turned up a few times. The chain employs TRBV6-1 and TRBJ2-2; a weak D match, TRBD2 (6 bases). The V and J ends lost 7 bases and 2 bases respectively, with 8 bases between them. This CDR3 has 13 residues. CDR1 is MNHNS and CDR2 is SASEGT in the germline V gene. In DNA, the CDR3 is TGTGCCAGCATGGAGGGTAACACCGGGGAGCTGTTTTTT. This sequence encodes CASMEGNTGELFF.

The V and J genes are TRBV18 and TRBJ2-3; D possibly corresponds to TRBD2 (5 bases). V was trimmed by 5 bases and J by 6 bases, leaving 6 bases between them. The V gene's germline CDR1 is KGHSH and CDR2 LQKENI. This CDR3 has 11 amino acids. CDR3 bases: TGTGCCAGCTCATCGGGGGATACGCAGTATTTT. Encoded protein: CASSSGDTQYF.

The chain couples TRBV5-1 to TRBJ1-2; no definite D call. The CDR3 runs 15 residues. CDR1 and CDR2 (germline): SGHRS, YFSETQ. With 5 bases removed from V and 2 bases from J, the gap between germline ends came to 16 bases. The CDR3 nucleotides are TGCGCCAGCAGTTCGGGCGGGCAGGAGAACTATGGCTACACCTTC. The encoded protein is CASSSGGQENYGYTF.

This clone occurred once. The chain links TRBV5-1 to TRBJ2-5, with D perhaps TRBD1 (5 bases). The CDR3 consists of 14 residues. Germline CDR1 is SGHRS and CDR2 is YFSETQ. The V end lost 2 bases, the J end lost 3 bases, and 11 bases lay between the germline ends. The CDR3: CASSFDSPKETQYF. CDR3 DNA: TGCGCCAGCAGCTTCGACAGCCCGAAAGAGACCCAGTACTTC.

The gene calls are TRBV15 and TRBJ1-1; maybe TRBD1 (5 bases). The CDR3 has 15 amino acids. Trimming stripped 6 bases from V and 2 bases from J, with 16 bases between. Germline V gene sequence: CDR1 LNHNV, CDR2 YYDKDF (reference sequence). In DNA, the CDR3 is TGTGCCACCAGAGAGGGGAGGCCCCTCAACACTGAAGCTTTCTTT. Its protein is CATREGRPLNTEAFF.

The rearrangement links TRBV2 to TRBJ2-4; no clear D gene. Trimming pared 5 bases from V and 0 bases from J, leaving 8 bases between. This CDR3 has 14 residues. CDR1 is SNHLY, CDR2 FYNNEI, per germline. The CDR3 loop is CASSLDLAKNIQYF. As DNA, the CDR3 is TGTGCCAGCAGTCTCGACTTAGCCAAAAACATTCAGTACTTC.

The chain is built from TRBV7-2 and TRBJ1-2; the D gene is possibly TRBD1 (6 bases). The V end was cut by 3 bases, the J end by 8 bases, with 19 bases between. This CDR3 comprises 15 residues. CDR1 is SGHTA, CDR2 FQGNSA, per germline. CDR3 coding DNA: TGTGCCAGCAGCTTCACTGGGTGGAGGACAGACGGCTACACCTTC. It specifies CASSFTGWRTDGYTF.

This chain connects TRBV19 to TRBJ1-1; D might be TRBD1 (5 bases). The CDR3 extends over 11 amino acids. The V gene lost 9 bases and the J gene lost 5 bases, with 10 bases spanning the gap. From germline, CDR1 is LNHDA and CDR2 SQIVND (reference sequence). The CDR3 is CASRGVTEAFF. The CDR3, as DNA: TGTGCCAGCCGGGGGGTAACTGAAGCTTTCTTT.

V and J are TRBV11-2 and TRBJ2-3; maybe TRBD2 (7 bases). Trimming took off 5 bases at V and 5 bases at J, with 14 bases between the two ends. The CDR3 consists of 14 residues. Germline V lookup: CDR1 SGHAT, CDR2 FQNNGV. The DNA of the CDR3 is TGTGCCAGCAGCGACGCGGGGGCCCTAGATACGCAGTATTTT. Encoded protein: CASSDAGALDTQYF. Filled out from reference TRBV11-2 and TRBJ2-3, the complete variable domain reads EAGVAQSPRYKIIEKRQSVAFWCNPISGHATLYWYQQILGQGPKLLIQFQNNGVVDDSQLPKDRFSAERLKGVDSTLKIQPAKLEDSAVYLCASSDAGALDTQYFGPGTRLTVL.

This chain links TRBV11-2 with TRBJ1-2; perhaps TRBD1 as D (5 bases). The V gene's germline CDR1 is SGHAT and CDR2 FQNNGV. Between the trimmed V and J ends, which lost 5 bases and 5 bases, there was a span of 12 bases. This CDR3 is built from 13 residues. The CDR3 sequence: CASSPDRQYGYTF. The CDR3 nucleotides read TGTGCCAGCAGCCCCGACAGACAATATGGCTACACCTTC.

V and J are TRBV7-2 and TRBJ1-1, with a weak D call TRBD1 (6 bases). V lost 2 bases and J lost 1, with 14 bases in between. The germline V gene has CDR1 SGHTA and CDR2 FQGNSA. This CDR3 has 16 residues. The CDR3 spells CASSLRAGVRNTEAFF. The CDR3 region has the DNA TGTGCCAGCAGCTTACGGGCAGGGGTTCGGAACACTGAAGCTTTCTTT. Full variable domain (remainder filled in from reference TRBV7-2 and TRBJ1-1): GAGVSQSPSNKVTEKGKDVELRCDPISGHTALYWYRQSLGQGLEFLIYFQGNSAPDKSGLPSDRFSAERTGGSVSTLTIQRTQQEDSAVYLCASSLRAGVRNTEAFFGQGTRLTVV.

CDR3 DNA: TGCGCCAGCAGCGGGACAGACTTCTATGGCTACACCTTC. Translated, it gives CASSGTDFYGYTF. The rearrangement uses TRBV10-2 and TRBJ1-2; 7 nucleotides line up with TRBD1. V shed 6 bases and J 4 bases; nucleotides not matched to a gene: 5. The CDR3 has 13 residues. Germline V gene data show CDR1 as WSHSY and CDR2 as SAAADI.

The chain is built from TRBV11-3 and TRBJ1-1, with D perhaps TRBD1 (6 bases). Looked up from germline, CDR1 is SGHNT and CDR2 is YENEEA. V lost 8 bases and J 6 bases, leaving 16 bases between the germline ends. The CDR3 extends over 13 amino acids. In DNA, the CDR3 is TGTGCCAGCCGTAGGGGGGGACGCTCTGAAGCTTTCTTT. It yields the protein CASRRGGRSEAFF.

The rearrangement links TRBV2 to TRBJ2-1, with no clear D. The CDR3 sequence is 13 residues long. V was cut by 4 bases and J by 10 bases, with 14 bases left in between. Germline V lookup: CDR1 SNHLY, CDR2 FYNNEI. Here the CDR3 reads CASSAPGRSEQFF. CDR3 nucleotide sequence: TGTGCCAGCAGTGCCCCAGGCCGCAGCGAGCAGTTCTTC.

This clone has a handful of counts. This sequence joins TRBV9 and TRBJ2-3; D may be TRBD2 (6 bases). The V gene lost 7 bases and the J gene lost 2 bases, with 8 bases spanning the gap. Germline CDR1 reads SGDLS; CDR2 reads YYNGEE. CDR3 length equals 12 residues. In DNA form, the CDR3 reads TGTGCCAGCGGGGGGAACACAGATACGCAGTATTTT. Translated: CASGGNTDTQYF.

The genes are TRBV5-1 and TRBJ2-1, with no clear D. Germline V gene data show CDR1 as SGHRS and CDR2 as YFSETQ. The CDR3 length is 16 residues. V lost 0 bases to trimming and J lost 0 bases, with 10 bases between them. The CDR3 DNA reads as TGCGCCAGCAGCTTGGATGAGGCCAGCTCCTACAATGAGCAGTTCTTC. As protein: CASSLDEASSYNEQFF.

The chain couples TRBV14 to TRBJ2-1, with TRBD2 identical over 7 bases. The germline gives CDR1 SGHDN, CDR2 FVKESK. This CDR3 region has 15 residues. Losses at the gene ends were 4 bases for V and 4 bases for J; bases not matched to a gene: 7. This CDR3 reads CASSRGSWTYNEQFF. CDR3 sequence (DNA): TGTGCCAGCAGCCGCGGGAGTTGGACATACAATGAGCAGTTCTTC.